The 9 T cell receptor beta chains listed next were all sequenced from one sample in a study of blood T cell repertoires in COVID-19. Libraries were prepared by immunoSEQ multiplex PCR; TCRdb keeps only in-frame clonotypes and omits some of them. The repertoire includes 59,000 or so clones, around 80% of them detected once, and 7.2% sits in the top ten. Material: peripheral blood. These receptors were obtained from a man aged 55 to 70 with acute or convalescent COVID-19.

The chain recombines TRBV5-1 with TRBJ1-6, with TRBD1 as a possible D gene (5 bases). The CDR3 is 14 residues long. The ends were cut back, 2 bases at V and 8 bases at J, with 11 bases in the middle. The V gene's germline CDR1 is SGHRS and CDR2 YFSETQ. The CDR3 sequence: CASSFGGADSPLHF. CDR3 DNA sequence: TGCGCCAGCAGCTTCGGAGGGGCTGATTCACCCCTCCACTTT.

This clone was counted only a few times. V usage is TRBV30 and J usage is TRBJ1-1; weak D call: TRBD1 (6 bases). V was pared by 1 base and J by 12 bases, with 12 bases between. The CDR3 spans 11 residues. Looked up from germline, CDR1 is GTSNPN and CDR2 is SVGIG (reference sequence). CDR3 residues: CAWSGRGRTFF. The DNA of the CDR3 is TGTGCCTGGAGTGGCAGGGGACGGACTTTCTTT.

CDR3: CASSRLGAGGTDTQYF. Here the CDR3 DNA reads TGCGCCAGCAGCCGGTTGGGGGCGGGGGGGACAGATACGCAGTATTTT. The chain is built from TRBV4-1 and TRBJ2-3, with 9 bases fitting TRBD2. Germline loops: CDR1 MGHRA, CDR2 YSYEKL. The V and J ends lost 4 bases and 3 bases, in that order; junction bases with no gene match: 8. The CDR3 has 16 residues.

This clone was observed a single time. CDR3 region: CASSLGLNYGYTF. In DNA, the CDR3 is TGTGCCAGCAGCCTAGGACTAAACTATGGCTACACCTTC. The genes are TRBV7-2 and TRBJ1-2; D uncertain. Germline values: CDR1 SGHTA, CDR2 FQGNSA. Trimming left V 5 bases short and J 2 bases short, with 9 bases between. The length of the CDR3 is 13 residues.

The chain employs TRBV3-1 (or the pseudogene TRBV3-2) and TRBJ2-3, with TRBD2 identical over 9 bases. The CDR3 covers 16 residues. The J segment lost 4 bases and the V segment lost 2 bases, leaving 7 bases of the junction unmatched. The germline V gene encodes CDR1 LGHDT and CDR2 YNNKEL (reference sequence). Here the CDR3 reads CASSQRGGAGSDTQYF. The DNA for the CDR3 is TGTGCCAGCAGCCAACGCGGGGGGGCTGGGTCAGATACGCAGTATTTT.

In its sample, this clone was seen a few times. This rearrangement joins TRBV6-6 to TRBJ1-1, with 7 bases aligning to TRBD1. V lost 2 bases to trimming and J lost 6 bases; unmatched junction nucleotides: 9. Looked up from germline, CDR1 is MNHNY and CDR2 is SVGAGI (reference sequence). This CDR3 contains 15 residues. The CDR3 DNA follows: TGTGCCAGCAGTTACCGAATCAGGGGGGCCTCTGAAGCTTTCTTT. Translated: CASSYRIRGASEAFF.

This chain uses TRBV10-3 with TRBJ2-1; weak D call: TRBD1 (6 bases). Trimming removed 6 bases from V and 5 bases from J, with 11 bases in between. CDR1 and CDR2 (germline): ENHRY, SYGVKD. CDR3 length: 13 residues. Here the CDR3 reads CAISPQGNNEQFF. The CDR3 nucleotides read TGTGCCATCAGCCCTCAGGGGAACAATGAGCAGTTCTTC.

V usage is TRBV7-2 and J usage is TRBJ1-5; no reliable D call. The CDR3 is 18 residues long. Germline-derived CDR1 and CDR2 are SGHTA and FQGNSA. V was clipped by 2 bases and J by 1 base, with 18 bases between them. The CDR3 nucleotides are TGTGCCAGCAGCTTAATGAGTGCCCGGGGAGGGAGCAATCAGCCCCAGCATTTT. It encodes CASSLMSARGGSNQPQHF.

V is TRBV20-1 and J is TRBJ2-1; tentative D call: TRBD2 (5 bases). The CDR3 sequence is 11 residues long. Germline CDR1 reads DFQATT; CDR2 reads SNEGSKA (reference sequence). Trimming took 4 bases from V and 8 from J, leaving 9 bases between them. CDR3: CSAISSHEQFF. CDR3 in DNA: TGCAGTGCTATTTCTAGCCATGAGCAGTTCTTC.